Listed below are T cell receptor beta chains from one sample, sequenced in a study of blood T cell repertoires in COVID-19. Profiling relied on immunoSEQ multiplex PCR, and the TCRdb table lists in-frame clones only, not all of them. In the table there are about 170,000 clones, 70% to 80% of which are singletons. The sequencing sample was made of peripheral blood. These TCRs come from a man between 60 and 75 years old with acute or convalescent COVID-19. CDR3s leave out the opening cysteine and the closing phenylalanine or tryptophan. The D gene is left open where the match is weak. Clone size is not always given. Where it is, it says once, few, many or a class for expanded clones.

TRBV6-1	TRBD1	once	TRBJ1-3	ASSEHGQGAGTIY
TRBV7-2	.	.	TRBJ1-6	ASSFSTAGSYNSPLH
TRBV6-5	TRBD2	.	TRBJ2-2	ASSYVSGGTGELF
TRBV4-3	.	.	TRBJ2-3	ASSQEAAGAPDTQY
TRBV6-1	TRBD2	once	TRBJ2-5	ASSEGSGRQETQY
TRBV6-5	.	few	TRBJ1-2	ASSYEGEGGYT
TRBV13	TRBD2	.	TRBJ2-3	ASRGLAGGLGQY
TRBV6-5	.	.	TRBJ2-5	ASSYGGMKTQY
TRBV19	TRBD1	few	TRBJ1-2	ATRGTGVYGYT
TRBV4-3	TRBD1	few	TRBJ2-7	ASSQGQGAYEQY
TRBV24-1	TRBD1	.	TRBJ1-4	ATSGTGTGTNEKLF
TRBV2	TRBD1	.	TRBJ2-7	ASTKNPGQSFEQY
TRBV5-8	TRBD2	.	TRBJ2-2	ASRDLRGGENTGELF